These 16 T cell receptor beta chains were all obtained from the same sample, sequenced in a study of vaccination and CD4 T cells after COVID-19. Treatment defined: approximately nine-day PBMC culture with coronavirus spike peptide pools or control peptides (ViraFEST assay). Cultured CD4+ T cells had their DNA profiled by the Oncomine TCR Beta short-read assay. One entry per CDR3 protein, called by TCRdb with MiXCR from the PCR reads. Among under 20,000 distinct CDR3 sequences listed, about 46% were seen once. No antigen has been assigned to these receptors. The sample was CD4+ T cells from blood, cultured in vitro, taken after SARS-CoV-2 vaccination. These receptors originate from a human donor who had recovered from COVID-19.

This rearrangement joins TRBV5-1 to TRBJ2-3; no definite D call. With 0 bases removed from V and 6 bases from J, the gap between germline ends came to 8 bases. This CDR3 is built from 13 residues. CDR1 and CDR2 (germline): SGHRS, YFSETQ. CDR3 DNA: TGCGCCAGCAGCTTGGGGCCCGGGGATACGCAGTATTTT. This sequence encodes CASSLGPGDTQYF.

The rearrangement uses TRBV6-2 or TRBV6-3 and TRBJ2-1; D gene unclear. This CDR3 spans 12 amino acids. The germline CDR1 and CDR2 sequences are MNHEY and SVGEGT. Trimming stripped 5 bases from V and 14 bases from J, with 16 bases between. CDR3 DNA sequence: TGTGCCAGCAGTACCGCTAGGTTCAGGAAGTTCTTC. Its translation: CASSTARFRKFF.

A single count supports this clonotype. The CDR3 DNA follows: TGTGCCAGCAGCCAAGATAAGGGGGTGAGCTATGGCTACACCTTC. It encodes CASSQDKGVSYGYTF. The chain uses TRBV4-2 and TRBJ1-2, with D perhaps matching TRBD1 (6 bases). CDR1 and CDR2 (germline): LGHNA, YNFKEQ. There are 15 residues in the CDR3. Trimming removed 0 bases at V and 4 bases at J, with 12 bases between.

This clonotype was seen only a few times. The genes are TRBV27 and TRBJ1-2; 9 bases are a match to TRBD1. The germline gives CDR1 MNHEY, CDR2 SMNVEV (reference sequence). V was pared by 2 bases and J by 5 bases, with 9 bases of the junction left unmatched. This CDR3 contains 16 residues. CDR3 protein: CASSLVGTGGGYGYTF. The CDR3 bases are TGTGCCAGCAGTTTAGTCGGAACAGGGGGCGGGTATGGCTACACCTTC.

CDR3 sequence (DNA): TGTGCCAGCAGTCCCCGTTACTATGGCTACACCTTC. Its translation: CASSPRYYGYTF. The rearrangement links TRBV28 to TRBJ1-2; D is unresolved. This CDR3 comprises 12 residues. Germline V gene data show CDR1 as MDHEN and CDR2 as SYDVKM. Trimming took 5 bases from V and 3 from J, leaving 7 bases between them.

This clonotype is termed medium-sized. V usage is TRBV20-1 and J usage is TRBJ1-4; D gene uncertain. V lost 6 bases and J 0 bases, leaving 8 bases between the germline ends. The CDR3 contains 13 residues. CDR1 and CDR2 from the germline V gene are DFQATT and SNEGSKA (reference sequence). This chain's CDR3 is CSAQLATNEKLFF. CDR3 bases: TGCAGTGCACAGCTTGCAACTAATGAAAAACTGTTTTTT.

The gene calls are TRBV6-2 or TRBV6-3 and TRBJ2-7, with 9 bases that match TRBD1. Germline trimming cut 3 bases from V and 5 bases from J; bases unmatched to any gene: 8. CDR1 and CDR2 from the germline V gene are MNHEY and SVGEGT. CDR3 length equals 15 residues. In DNA form, the CDR3 reads TGTGCCAGCAGTTATCCCGGGACAGGGAGCAACGAGCAGTACTTC. Its translation is CASSYPGTGSNEQYF.

The chain uses TRBV6-2 or TRBV6-3 and TRBJ2-5, with 12 bases fitting TRBD2. The V gene's germline CDR1 is MNHEY and CDR2 SVGEGT. V lost 5 bases, J lost 4 bases, and 5 bases stayed unmatched. This CDR3 contains 15 residues. CDR3 bases: TGTGCCAGCAGTCCTCCGGGACTAGCGGGAGAGACCCAGTACTTC. This translates into CASSPPGLAGETQYF.

This clonotype was observed a few times. The chain employs TRBV6-1 and TRBJ1-5; D unclear. Germline V CDR1 and CDR2: MNHNS, SASEGT. V lost 3 bases and J 9 bases, leaving 15 bases between the germline ends. This CDR3 is built from 14 residues. The CDR3 protein is CASSEDRVLRPQHF. The CDR3 nucleotides read TGTGCCAGCAGTGAGGACCGGGTCTTGCGGCCCCAGCATTTT.

This clonotype has just a few counts. The CDR3 nucleotides are TGCAGTGCTAGAGGGACAGACTTCAAGCAGTATTTT. Translation: CSARGTDFKQYF. V gene TRBV20-1 combines with J gene TRBJ2-3; possibly TRBD1 for D (6 bases). CDR1 is DFQATT and CDR2 is SNEGSKA in the germline V gene (reference sequence). Trimming pared 1 base from V and 11 bases from J, leaving 13 bases between. The CDR3 consists of 12 residues.

V and J are TRBV28 and TRBJ2-7, with D perhaps TRBD1 or TRBD2 (5 bases each). The CDR3 length is 16 residues. Between the trimmed V and J ends, which lost 3 bases and 5 bases, there was a span of 20 bases. The germline CDR1 and CDR2 sequences are MDHEN and SYDVKM. The CDR3 DNA sequence: TGTGCCAGCAGTTTTTCGACGGGGACGGTAGGGCACGAGCAGTACTTC. Translating it yields CASSFSTGTVGHEQYF.

V usage is TRBV24-1 and J usage is TRBJ1-1; D not certain. Trimming stripped 8 bases from V and 3 bases from J, with 30 bases between. The CDR3 runs to 19 residues. Germline V gene data show CDR1 as KGHDR and CDR2 as SFDVKD. The CDR3 DNA reads as TGTGCCACCACGCAATCCCTTGCCGGCCCACCTGCAACAGACACTGAAGCTTTCTTT. Its translation: CATTQSLAGPPATDTEAFF.

The J gene is TRBJ1-4, the V gene TRBV12-3 or TRBV12-4; 12 positions match TRBD1. The CDR3 length is 15 residues. After removal of 3 bases from V and 13 bases from J, the junction contained 9 bases not matched to a gene. The CDR3 region is CASSLGTGGEGGLFF. CDR3 DNA sequence: TGTGCCAGCAGTTTGGGGACAGGGGGCGAGGGGGGACTGTTTTTT.

The rearrangement links TRBV28 to TRBJ2-1; 7 positions match TRBD1. The CDR3 has 14 residues. The trim removed 8 bases at V and 0 bases at J, leaving 4 bases unmatched. Germline V gene sequence: CDR1 MDHEN, CDR2 SYDVKM. As DNA, the CDR3 is TGTGCCAGCTCAAGGACAGGCTCCTACAATGAGCAGTTCTTC. This codes for CASSRTGSYNEQFF.

The gene calls are TRBV5-1 and TRBJ1-1; no reliable D call. CDR1 is SGHRS, CDR2 YFSETQ, per germline. Trimming shortened V by 0 bases and J by 4 bases, and 16 bases separated the two germline ends. The CDR3 covers 16 residues. CDR3 in DNA: TGCGCCAGCAGCTTGGCATCCCTGGTTGTGGTCACTGAAGCTTTCTTT. Its protein is CASSLASLVVVTEAFF.

V is TRBV6-2 or TRBV6-3 and J is TRBJ1-2; D is unresolved. The CDR3 spans 11 residues. Germline CDR1 reads MNHEY; CDR2 reads SVGEGT. V lost 6 bases to trimming and J lost 8 bases, with 10 bases between them. CDR3 loop: CASSPDRGYTF. CDR3 bases: TGTGCCAGCAGCCCAGACCGGGGCTACACCTTC.